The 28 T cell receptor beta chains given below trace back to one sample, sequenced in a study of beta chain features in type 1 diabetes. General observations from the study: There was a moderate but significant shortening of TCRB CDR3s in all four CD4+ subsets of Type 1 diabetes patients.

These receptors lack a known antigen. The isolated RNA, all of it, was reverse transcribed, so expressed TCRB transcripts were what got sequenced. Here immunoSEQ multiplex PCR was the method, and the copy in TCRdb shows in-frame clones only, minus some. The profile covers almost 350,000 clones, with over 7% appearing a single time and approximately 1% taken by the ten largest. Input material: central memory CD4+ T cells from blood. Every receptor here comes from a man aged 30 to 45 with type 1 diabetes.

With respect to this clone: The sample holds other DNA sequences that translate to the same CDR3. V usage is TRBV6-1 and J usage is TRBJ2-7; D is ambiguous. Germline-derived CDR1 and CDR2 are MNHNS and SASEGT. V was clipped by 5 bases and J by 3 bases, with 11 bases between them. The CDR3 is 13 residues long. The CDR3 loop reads CASSPGQVYEQYF. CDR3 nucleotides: TGTGCCAGCAGTCCGGGTCAGGTCTACGAGCAGTACTTC.

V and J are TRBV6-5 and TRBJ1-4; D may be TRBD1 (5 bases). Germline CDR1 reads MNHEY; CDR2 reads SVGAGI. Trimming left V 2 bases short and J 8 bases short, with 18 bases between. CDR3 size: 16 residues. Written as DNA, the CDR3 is TGTGCCAGCAGTTACGGCAGGGCAGGGATACAGGAAAAACTGTTTTTT. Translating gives CASSYGRAGIQEKLFF.

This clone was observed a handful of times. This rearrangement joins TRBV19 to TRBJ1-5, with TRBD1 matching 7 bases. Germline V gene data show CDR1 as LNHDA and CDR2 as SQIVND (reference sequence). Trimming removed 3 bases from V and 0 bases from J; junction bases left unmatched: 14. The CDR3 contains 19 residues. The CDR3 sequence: CASSISRQGYFDSNQPQHF. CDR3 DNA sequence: TGTGCCAGTAGTATTTCCCGACAGGGATATTTTGATAGCAATCAGCCCCAGCATTTT.

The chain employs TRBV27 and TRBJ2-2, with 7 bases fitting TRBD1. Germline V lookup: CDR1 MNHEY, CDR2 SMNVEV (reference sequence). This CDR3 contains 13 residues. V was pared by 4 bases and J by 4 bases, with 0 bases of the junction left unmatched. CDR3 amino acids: CASSYRGTGELFF. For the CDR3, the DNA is TGTGCCAGCAGTTACAGGGGCACCGGGGAGCTGTTTTTT.

The CDR3 DNA reads as TGTGCCAGCAGTTGGGGTTGGGAAGATAATTCACCCCTCCACTTT. Its protein is CASSWGWEDNSPLHF. J is TRBJ1-6 and V is TRBV6-5, with D uncertain. The CDR3 runs to 15 residues. The ends were cut back, 4 bases at V and 5 bases at J, with 12 bases in the middle. The germline V gene encodes CDR1 MNHEY and CDR2 SVGAGI.

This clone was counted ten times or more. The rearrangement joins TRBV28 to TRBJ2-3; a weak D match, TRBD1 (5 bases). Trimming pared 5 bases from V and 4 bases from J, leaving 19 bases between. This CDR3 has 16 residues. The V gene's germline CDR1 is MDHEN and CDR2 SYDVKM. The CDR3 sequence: CASSPPRVQQADTQYF. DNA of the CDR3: TGTGCCAGCAGTCCTCCCAGGGTCCAACAGGCAGATACGCAGTATTTT.

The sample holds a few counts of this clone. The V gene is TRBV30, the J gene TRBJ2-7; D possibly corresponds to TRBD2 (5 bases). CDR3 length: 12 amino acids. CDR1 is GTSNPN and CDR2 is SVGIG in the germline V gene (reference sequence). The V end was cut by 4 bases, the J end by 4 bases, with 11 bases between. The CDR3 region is CAWNSGLYEQYF. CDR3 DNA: TGTGCCTGGAATTCCGGACTTTACGAGCAGTACTTC. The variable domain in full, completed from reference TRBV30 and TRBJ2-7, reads SQTIHQWPATLVQPVGSPLSLECTVEGTSNPNLYWYRQAAGRGLQLLFYSVGIGQISSEVPQNLSASRPQDRQFILSSKKLLLSDSGFYLCAWNSGLYEQYFGPGTRLTVT.

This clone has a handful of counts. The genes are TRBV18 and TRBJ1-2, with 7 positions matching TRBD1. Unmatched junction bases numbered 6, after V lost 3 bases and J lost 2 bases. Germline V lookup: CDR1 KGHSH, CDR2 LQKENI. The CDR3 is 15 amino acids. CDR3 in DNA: TGTGCCAGCTCACCGCAAGGACAGGCCAACTATGGCTACACCTTC. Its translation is CASSPQGQANYGYTF.

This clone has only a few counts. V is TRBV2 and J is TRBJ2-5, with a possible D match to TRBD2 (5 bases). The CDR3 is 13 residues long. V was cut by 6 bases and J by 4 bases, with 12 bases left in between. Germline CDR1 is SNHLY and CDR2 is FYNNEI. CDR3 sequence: CASRAGVGETQYF. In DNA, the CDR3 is TGTGCCAGCAGGGCCGGGGTAGGAGAGACCCAGTACTTC. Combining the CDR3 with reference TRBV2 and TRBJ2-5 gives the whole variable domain EPEVTQTPSHQVTQMGQEVILRCVPISNHLYFYWYRQILGQKVEFLVSFYNNEISEKSEIFDDQFSVERPDGSNFTLKIRSTKLEDSAMYFCASRAGVGETQYFGPGTRLLVL.

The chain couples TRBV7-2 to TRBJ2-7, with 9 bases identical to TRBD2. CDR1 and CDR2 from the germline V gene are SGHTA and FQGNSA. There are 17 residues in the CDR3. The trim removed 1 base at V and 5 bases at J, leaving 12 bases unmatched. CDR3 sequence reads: CASSLDLAGTSKDEQYF. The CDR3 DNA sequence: TGTGCCAGCAGCTTAGACCTAGCGGGAACCTCCAAGGACGAGCAGTACTTC. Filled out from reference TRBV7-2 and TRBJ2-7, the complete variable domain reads GAGVSQSPSNKVTEKGKDVELRCDPISGHTALYWYRQSLGQGLEFLIYFQGNSAPDKSGLPSDRFSAERTGGSVSTLTIQRTQQEDSAVYLCASSLDLAGTSKDEQYFGPGTRLTVT.

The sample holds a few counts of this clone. Here the CDR3 reads CASSEDRGLNEQFF. CDR3 DNA: TGTGCCAGCAGCGAGGACAGGGGCCTCAATGAGCAGTTCTTC. This chain connects TRBV7-9 to TRBJ2-1; TRBD1 aligns across 9 bases. The length of the CDR3 is 14 residues. Germline assignment: CDR1 SEHNR and CDR2 FQNEAQ (reference sequence). Unmatched junction bases numbered 5, after V lost 5 bases and J lost 6 bases.

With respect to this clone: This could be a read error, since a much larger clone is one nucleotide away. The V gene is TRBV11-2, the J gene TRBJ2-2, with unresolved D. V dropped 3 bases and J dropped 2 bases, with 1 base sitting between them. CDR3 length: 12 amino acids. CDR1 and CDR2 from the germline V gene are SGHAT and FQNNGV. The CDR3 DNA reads TGTGCCAGCAGCTTCAACACCGGGGAGCTGTTTTTT. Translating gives CASSFNTGELFF. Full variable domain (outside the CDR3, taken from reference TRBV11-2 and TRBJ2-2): EAGVAQSPRYKIIEKRQSVAFWCNPISGHATLYWYQQILGQGPKLLIQFQNNGVVDDSQLPKDRFSAERLKGVDSTLKIQPAKLEDSAVYLCASSFNTGELFFGEGSRLTVL.

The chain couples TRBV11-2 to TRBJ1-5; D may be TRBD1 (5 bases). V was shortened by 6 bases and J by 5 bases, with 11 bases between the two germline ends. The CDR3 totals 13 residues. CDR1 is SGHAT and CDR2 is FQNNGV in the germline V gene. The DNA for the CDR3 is TGTGCCAGCAGTATGACAGCTGATCAGCCCCAGCATTTT. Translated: CASSMTADQPQHF.

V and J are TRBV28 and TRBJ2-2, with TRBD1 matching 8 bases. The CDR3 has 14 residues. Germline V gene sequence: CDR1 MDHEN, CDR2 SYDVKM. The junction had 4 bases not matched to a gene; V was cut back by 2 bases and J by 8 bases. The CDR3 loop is CASSLGGQGGELFF. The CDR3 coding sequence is TGTGCCAGCAGTTTAGGAGGACAGGGTGGGGAGCTGTTTTTT. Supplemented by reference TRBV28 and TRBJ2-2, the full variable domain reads DVKVTQSSRYLVKRTGEKVFLECVQDMDHENMFWYRQDPGLGLRLIYFSYDVKMKEKGDIPEGYSVSREKKERFSLILESASTNQTSMYLCASSLGGQGGELFFGEGSRLTVL.

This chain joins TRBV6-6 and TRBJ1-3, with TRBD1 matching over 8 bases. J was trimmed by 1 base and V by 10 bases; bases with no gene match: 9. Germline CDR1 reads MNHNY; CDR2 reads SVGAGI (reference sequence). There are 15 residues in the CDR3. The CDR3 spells CATSGQGASGNTIYF. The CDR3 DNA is TGTGCCACCTCGGGGCAGGGGGCATCTGGAAACACCATATATTTT.

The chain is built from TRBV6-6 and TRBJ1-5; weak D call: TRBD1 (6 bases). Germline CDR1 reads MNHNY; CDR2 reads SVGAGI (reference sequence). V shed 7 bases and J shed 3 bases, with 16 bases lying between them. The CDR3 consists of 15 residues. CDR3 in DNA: TGTGCCAGCAATTTCGACGGACAGTTCAATCAGCCCCAGCATTTT. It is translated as CASNFDGQFNQPQHF.

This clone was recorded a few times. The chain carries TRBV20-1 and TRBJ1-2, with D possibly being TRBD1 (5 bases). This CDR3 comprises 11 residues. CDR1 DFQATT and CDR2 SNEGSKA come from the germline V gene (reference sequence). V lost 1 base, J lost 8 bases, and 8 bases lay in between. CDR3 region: CSARGGEGYTF. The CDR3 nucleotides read TGCAGTGCTAGAGGAGGGGAAGGCTACACCTTC.

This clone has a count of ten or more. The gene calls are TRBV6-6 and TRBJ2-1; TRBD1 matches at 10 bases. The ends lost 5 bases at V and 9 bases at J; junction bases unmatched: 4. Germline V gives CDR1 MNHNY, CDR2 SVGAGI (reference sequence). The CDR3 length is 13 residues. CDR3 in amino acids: CASSRQGAVEQFF. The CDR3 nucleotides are TGTGCCAGCAGTCGACAGGGGGCGGTTGAGCAGTTCTTC.

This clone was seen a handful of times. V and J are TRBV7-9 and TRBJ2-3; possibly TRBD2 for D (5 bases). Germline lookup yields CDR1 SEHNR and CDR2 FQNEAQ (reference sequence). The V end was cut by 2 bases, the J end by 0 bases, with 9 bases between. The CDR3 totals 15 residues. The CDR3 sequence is CASSLQAGSTDTQYF. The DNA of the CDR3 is TGTGCCAGCAGCTTACAGGCGGGCAGCACAGATACGCAGTATTTT.

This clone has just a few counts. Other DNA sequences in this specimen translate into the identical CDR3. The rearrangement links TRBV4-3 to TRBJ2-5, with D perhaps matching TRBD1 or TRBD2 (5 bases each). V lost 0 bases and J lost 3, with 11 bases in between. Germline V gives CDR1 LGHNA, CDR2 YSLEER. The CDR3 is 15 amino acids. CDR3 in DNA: TGCGCCAGCAGCCAAGACTGGGGGTGGGAAGAGACCCAGTACTTC. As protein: CASSQDWGWEETQYF.

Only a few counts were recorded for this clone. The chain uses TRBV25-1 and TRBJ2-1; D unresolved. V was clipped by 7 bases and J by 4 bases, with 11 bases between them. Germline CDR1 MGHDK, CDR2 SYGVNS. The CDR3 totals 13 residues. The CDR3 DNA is TGTGCCAGCAAGTGGTCAGGTTACAATGAGCAGTTCTTC. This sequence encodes CASKWSGYNEQFF.

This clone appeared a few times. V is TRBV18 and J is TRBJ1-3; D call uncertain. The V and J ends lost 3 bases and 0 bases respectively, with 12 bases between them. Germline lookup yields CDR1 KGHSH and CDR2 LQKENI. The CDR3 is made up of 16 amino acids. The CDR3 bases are TGTGCCAGCTCACCGGTCGACGTACACTCTGGAAACACCATATATTTT. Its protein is CASSPVDVHSGNTIYF.

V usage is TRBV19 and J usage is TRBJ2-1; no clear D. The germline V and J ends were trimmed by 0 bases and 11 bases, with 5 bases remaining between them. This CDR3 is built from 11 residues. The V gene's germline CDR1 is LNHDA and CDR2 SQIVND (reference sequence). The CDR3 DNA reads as TGTGCCAGTAGTATAGAAGTAAAGCAGTTCTTC. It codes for CASSIEVKQFF.

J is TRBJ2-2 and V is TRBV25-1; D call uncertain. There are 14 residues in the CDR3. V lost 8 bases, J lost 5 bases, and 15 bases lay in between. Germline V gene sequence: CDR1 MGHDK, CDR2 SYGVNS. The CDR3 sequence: CASRDIGLTGELFF. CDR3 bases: TGTGCCAGCCGCGATATTGGGTTGACCGGGGAGCTGTTTTTT.

The CDR3 protein is CASSLVEGAPDNSPLHF. CDR3 in DNA: TGTGCCAGCAGCTTAGTAGAGGGGGCGCCGGATAATTCACCCCTCCACTTT. This rearrangement joins TRBV7-8 to TRBJ1-6; 7 nucleotides align to TRBD1. Germline V gives CDR1 SGHVS, CDR2 FQNEAQ. Trimming removed 1 base from V and 5 bases from J; junction bases left unmatched: 8. The CDR3 totals 17 residues.

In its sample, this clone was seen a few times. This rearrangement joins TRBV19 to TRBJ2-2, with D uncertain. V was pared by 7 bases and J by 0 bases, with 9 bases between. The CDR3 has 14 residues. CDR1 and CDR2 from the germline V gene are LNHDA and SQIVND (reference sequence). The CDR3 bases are TGTGCCAGTATCCGAAACGCGAACACCGGGGAGCTGTTTTTT. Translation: CASIRNANTGELFF.

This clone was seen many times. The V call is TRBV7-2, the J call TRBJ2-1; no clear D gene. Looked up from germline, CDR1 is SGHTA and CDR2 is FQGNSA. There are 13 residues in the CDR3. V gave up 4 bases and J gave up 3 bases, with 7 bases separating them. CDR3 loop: CASSSPIYNEQFF. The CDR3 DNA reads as TGTGCCAGCAGCTCTCCGATCTACAATGAGCAGTTCTTC.

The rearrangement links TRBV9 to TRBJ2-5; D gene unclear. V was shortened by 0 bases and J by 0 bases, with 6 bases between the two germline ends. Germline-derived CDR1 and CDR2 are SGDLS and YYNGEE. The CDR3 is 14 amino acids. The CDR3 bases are TGTGCCAGCAGCGTAGAGGCGTACCAAGAGACCCAGTACTTC. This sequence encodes CASSVEAYQETQYF.